Each of the 20 T cell receptor beta chains below was sequenced from the same sample in a study of blood T cell repertoires in COVID-19. Clones were sequenced by immunoSEQ multiplex PCR, and TCRdb holds only the in-frame ones, with some missing. The sample has 97,000 or so clones, 70% to 90% seen once. Sequencing was performed on peripheral blood. All receptors derive from a man aged 45-65 years with active or convalescent COVID-19.

This chain connects TRBV9 to TRBJ1-1; no reliable D call. The CDR3 runs 13 residues. Deletions cut 0 bases from V and 4 bases from J, with 7 bases between. The germline gives CDR1 SGDLS, CDR2 YYNGEE. CDR3 in amino acids: CASSVGRSTEAFF. In DNA form, the CDR3 reads TGTGCCAGCAGCGTAGGTAGGAGCACTGAAGCTTTCTTT. Variable domain in full (rest from reference TRBV9 and TRBJ1-1): DSGVTQTPKHLITATGQRVTLRCSPRSGDLSVYWYQQSLDQGLQFLIQYYNGEERAKGNILERFSAQQFPDLHSELNLSSLELGDSALYFCASSVGRSTEAFFGQGTRLTVV.

This chain connects TRBV30 to TRBJ2-3; 10 bases map to TRBD2. The CDR3 has 16 amino acids. In germline, CDR1 is GTSNPN, CDR2 SVGIG (reference sequence). With V trimmed by 4 bases and J by 2 bases, 9 bases remained unmatched. The CDR3 protein is CAWTRGLAGVTDTQYF. The CDR3 coding sequence is TGTGCCTGGACCCGGGGGCTAGCGGGGGTCACAGATACGCAGTATTTT.

The chain is built from TRBV14 and TRBJ2-7; D gene uncertain. CDR1 and CDR2 from the germline V gene are SGHDN and FVKESK. The CDR3 is 13 residues long. With 0 bases removed from V and 7 bases from J, the gap between germline ends came to 10 bases. The CDR3, as DNA: TGTGCCAGCAGCCAAGAGAGAGTCGGGGAGCAGTACTTC. It encodes CASSQERVGEQYF.

This sequence joins TRBV2 and TRBJ2-7; TRBD1 matches at 7 bases. Germline trimming cut 5 bases from V and 11 bases from J; bases unmatched to any gene: 9. The germline gives CDR1 SNHLY, CDR2 FYNNEI. CDR3 length: 12 residues. The CDR3 is CASSPTGTEKYV. CDR3 bases: TGTGCCAGCAGTCCCACCGGGACAGAAAAGTACGTC.

V gene TRBV5-6 combines with J gene TRBJ1-2, with unresolved D. The CDR3 covers 12 residues. V gave up 7 bases and J gave up 4 bases, with 11 bases separating them. Per the germline V gene, CDR1 is SGHDT and CDR2 is YYEEEE. The CDR3 coding sequence is TGTGCCAGCGCGAATCGGGTCTATGGCTACACCTTC. Amino acids: CASANRVYGYTF.

This chain uses TRBV28 with TRBJ2-7; the D gene is possibly TRBD1 (6 bases). The V gene's germline CDR1 is MDHEN and CDR2 SYDVKM. This CDR3 has 14 residues. Trimming shortened V by 2 bases and J by 2 bases, and 10 bases separated the two germline ends. CDR3 DNA sequence: TGTGCCAGCAGTTTACTGCAGGGGACCTACGAGCAGTACTTC. As protein: CASSLLQGTYEQYF.

This rearrangement joins TRBV18 to TRBJ1-1, with 7 bases identical to TRBD1. CDR1 KGHSH and CDR2 LQKENI come from the germline V gene. CDR3 length: 15 amino acids. Losses at the gene ends were 0 bases for V and 1 base for J; bases not matched to a gene: 2. CDR3 in amino acids: CASSPPGGSNTEAFF. CDR3 in DNA: TGTGCCAGCTCACCACCAGGGGGCTCGAACACTGAAGCTTTCTTT.

The V call is TRBV18, the J call TRBJ2-5; D may be TRBD1 (5 bases). The CDR3 has 14 amino acids. V lost 6 bases, J lost 2 bases, and 13 bases lay in between. The germline V gene has CDR1 KGHSH and CDR2 LQKENI. The CDR3 region has the DNA TGTGCCAGCTCCTTTTCAGGGAATCAAGAGACCCAGTACTTC. It translates to CASSFSGNQETQYF.

The V and J genes are TRBV21-1 and TRBJ1-2. TRBV21-1 is a recognized pseudogene. The CDR3 sequence is 14 residues long. The CDR3: CASSKGGEDYGYTF. The CDR3 coding sequence is TGTGCCAGCAGCAAAGGGGGGGAAGACTATGGCTACACCTTC.

V is TRBV12-3 or TRBV12-4 and J is TRBJ1-2; no clear D. V was clipped by 5 bases and J by 8 bases, with 15 bases between them. The CDR3 is 13 residues long. The CDR3 coding sequence is TGTGCCAGCAGTCAACTGTTTATTCGGGGCTACACCTTC. Translation: CASSQLFIRGYTF.

The chain is built from TRBV15 and TRBJ2-7, with 8 bases matching TRBD2. CDR1 is LNHNV, CDR2 YYDKDF, per germline (reference sequence). Trimming took 6 bases from V and 1 from J; bases not matched to a gene: 8. The CDR3 runs 15 residues. CDR3 bases: TGTGCCACCAGTAAATCGGGGGGGAGGTCCTACGAGCAGTACTTC. Translated: CATSKSGGRSYEQYF.

The V call is TRBV18, the J call TRBJ1-1; a weak D match, TRBD1 (5 bases). V was trimmed by 1 base and J by 1 base, leaving 10 bases between them. CDR1 is KGHSH, CDR2 LQKENI, per germline. The CDR3 totals 15 residues. CDR3 sequence reads: CASSPRAGQNTEAFF. The CDR3 nucleotides are TGTGCCAGCTCACCACGCGCAGGGCAGAACACTGAAGCTTTCTTT.

The V call is TRBV10-2, the J call TRBJ1-2; 10 nucleotides agree with TRBD1. CDR1 is WSHSY, CDR2 SAAADI, per germline. This CDR3 spans 14 amino acids. Trimming at V came to 7 bases and at J to 6 bases, leaving 8 bases not matched to a gene. For the CDR3, the DNA is TGCGCCAGCACCTTGACAGGGGGCGCAGATGGCTACACCTTC. As protein: CASTLTGGADGYTF.

The V call is TRBV18, the J call TRBJ1-1; no definite D call. Germline CDR1 reads KGHSH; CDR2 reads LQKENI. V was trimmed by 1 base and J by 10 bases, leaving 10 bases between them. The CDR3 loop spans 12 amino acids. DNA of the CDR3: TGTGCCAGCTCACCACGGGAGGAGGGAGCTTTCTTT. Protein sequence: CASSPREEGAFF.

The chain carries TRBV2 and TRBJ1-1, with TRBD1 matching 7 bases. The J segment lost 6 bases and the V segment lost 6 bases, leaving 10 bases of the junction unmatched. Germline V CDR1 and CDR2: SNHLY, FYNNEI. This CDR3 is built from 14 residues. The CDR3 loop reads CASRTGTVGAEAFF. DNA of the CDR3: TGTGCCAGCAGGACGGGGACAGTTGGGGCTGAAGCTTTCTTT.

The chain carries TRBV21-1 and TRBJ1-2; the table calls TRBD1, which could not be checked here. TRBV21-1 is a pseudogene. This CDR3 spans 15 amino acids. DNA of the CDR3: TGTGCCAGCAGCGGAAGGACAGGCTCCTCGTATGGCTACACCTTC. It encodes CASSGRTGSSYGYTF.

The chain recombines TRBV19 with TRBJ2-5, with D possibly matching TRBD1 (5 bases). Germline CDR1 LNHDA, CDR2 SQIVND (reference sequence). V dropped 2 bases and J dropped 4 bases, with 8 bases sitting between them. This CDR3 spans 13 amino acids. The CDR3 nucleotides are TGTGCCAGTAGTATACAGGGCTCAGAGACCCAGTACTTC. It codes for CASSIQGSETQYF.

The V call is TRBV7-9, the J call TRBJ2-2; D call uncertain. From germline, CDR1 is SEHNR and CDR2 FQNEAQ (reference sequence). The CDR3 extends over 15 amino acids. The V and J ends lost 1 base and 2 bases respectively, with 8 bases between them. CDR3 amino acids: CASSLDGFNTGELFF. In DNA, the CDR3 is TGTGCCAGCAGCTTAGACGGGTTCAACACCGGGGAGCTGTTTTTT.

This rearrangement joins TRBV3-1 (or the pseudogene TRBV3-2) to TRBJ2-7; D not resolved. V dropped 0 bases and J dropped 4 bases, with 10 bases sitting between them. This CDR3 has 14 amino acids. Germline CDR1 reads LGHDT; CDR2 reads YNNKEL (reference sequence). This CDR3 is CASSQDYALYEQYF. In nucleotides, the CDR3 is TGTGCCAGCAGCCAAGATTACGCGCTATACGAGCAGTACTTC.

The CDR3 sequence: CASSYSAGGDGYTF. The CDR3, as DNA: TGTGCCAGCAGTTACTCCGCAGGGGGCGATGGCTACACCTTC. The chain joins TRBV6-6 to TRBJ1-2, with 8 positions matching TRBD1. The germline gives CDR1 MNHNY, CDR2 SVGAGI (reference sequence). V dropped 0 bases and J dropped 6; count of bases not matched to a gene: 3. The length of the CDR3 is 14 residues.